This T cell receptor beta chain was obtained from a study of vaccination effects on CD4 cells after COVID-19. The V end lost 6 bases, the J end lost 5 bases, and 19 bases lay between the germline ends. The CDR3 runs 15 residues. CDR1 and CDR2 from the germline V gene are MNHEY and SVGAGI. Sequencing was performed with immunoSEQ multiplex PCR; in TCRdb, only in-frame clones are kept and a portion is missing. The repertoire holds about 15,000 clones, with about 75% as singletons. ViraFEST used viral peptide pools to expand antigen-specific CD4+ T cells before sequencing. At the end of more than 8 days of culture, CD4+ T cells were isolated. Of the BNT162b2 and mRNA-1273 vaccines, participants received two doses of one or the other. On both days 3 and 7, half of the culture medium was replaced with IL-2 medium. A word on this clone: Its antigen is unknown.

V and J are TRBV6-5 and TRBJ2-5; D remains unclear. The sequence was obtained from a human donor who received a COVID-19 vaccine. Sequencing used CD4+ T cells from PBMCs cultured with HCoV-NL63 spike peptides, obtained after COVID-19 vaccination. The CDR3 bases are TGTGCCAGCAGGGTGGGTTTGGCCTCCAGCGAGACCCAGTACTTC. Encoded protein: CASRVGLASSETQYF.